The present T cell receptor beta chain was sequenced within a study of T cell responses to AZD1222 COVID-19 vaccine. General study points: Epitopes outside B.1.351 and B.1.1.7 mutated regions reportedly drew nearly half of spike TCRs. It should be noted that donors were predominantly white British and more often female, and clonal diversity was possibly underestimated. Only 5 or 6 individuals given AZD1222 were seropositive at baseline. Distributed over spike, vaccine-associated CD4 TCRs predominated at 160-218 and 743-854.

The CDR3 covers 14 residues. V dropped 5 bases and J dropped 9; count of bases not matched to a gene: 7. Germline CDR1 reads MNHEY; CDR2 reads SVGAGI. Clones were read by immunoSEQ multiplex PCR, and TCRdb kept only the in-frame ones, dropping some. The sample has 150,000 to 200,000 clones, about nine tenths seen once. This clone has only one observation. The target antigen is unknown. The chain employs TRBV6-5 and TRBJ2-1; 10 positions match TRBD1. The receptor's source is an adult who received the AZD1222 COVID-19 vaccine. The material sequenced was peripheral blood, taken 28 days after the second AZD1222 dose. The CDR3 reads CASSPGTGEGEQFF. The DNA of the CDR3 is TGTGCCAGCAGTCCCGGGACAGGGGAGGGTGAGCAGTTCTTC.